This TCR beta chain was recorded in a study of immune cell composition in non-small cell lung cancer. About this clone: Its antigen is not identified.

Study-wide results and limits: No significant correlation existed between pack-years smoked and tumour clonality.

Per the germline V gene, CDR1 is SGDLS and CDR2 is YYNGEE. This CDR3 spans 17 amino acids. V trimming: 3 bases; J trimming: 4 bases; junction bases outside the gene matches: 9. Produced via immunoSEQ multiplex PCR; TCRdb's table is partial and in-frame only. The sample holds 2,500 or so clones, 82% seen once. The sequence was obtained from a human donor with non-small cell lung cancer. Source material: lung tumor tissue. This chain connects TRBV9 to TRBJ2-3, with TRBD2 identical over 12 bases. The CDR3 nucleotides are TGTGCCAGCAGCGGCTCGACTAGCGGGAGTGCCCCAGATACGCAGTATTTT. This codes for CASSGSTSGSAPDTQYF.